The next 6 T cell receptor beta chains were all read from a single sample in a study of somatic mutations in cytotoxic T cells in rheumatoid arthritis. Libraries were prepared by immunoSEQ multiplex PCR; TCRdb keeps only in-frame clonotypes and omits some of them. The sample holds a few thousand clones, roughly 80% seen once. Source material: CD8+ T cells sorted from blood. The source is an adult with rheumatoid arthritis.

The CDR3 DNA is TGTGCCAGTAGTATAGGGGACGGGGATCAGCCCCAGCATTTT. Encoded protein: CASSIGDGDQPQHF. The rearrangement links TRBV19 to TRBJ1-5; D is possibly TRBD1 (5 bases). Germline CDR1 LNHDA, CDR2 SQIVND (reference sequence). Between the trimmed V and J ends, which lost 1 base and 5 bases, there was a span of 9 bases. This CDR3 is 14 amino acids long.

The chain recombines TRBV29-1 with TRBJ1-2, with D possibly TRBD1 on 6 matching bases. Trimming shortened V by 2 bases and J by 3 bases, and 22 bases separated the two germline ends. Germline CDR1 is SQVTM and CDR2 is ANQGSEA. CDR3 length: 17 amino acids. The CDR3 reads CSVELAPQGWNYYGYTF. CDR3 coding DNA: TGCAGCGTTGAATTGGCCCCTCAGGGGTGGAACTACTATGGCTACACCTTC.

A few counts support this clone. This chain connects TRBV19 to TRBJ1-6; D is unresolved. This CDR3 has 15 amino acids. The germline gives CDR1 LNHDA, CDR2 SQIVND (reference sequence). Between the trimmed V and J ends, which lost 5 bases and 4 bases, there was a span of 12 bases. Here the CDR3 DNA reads TGTGCCAGTAGTTCTCCCCGGGGTTATAATTCACCCCTCCACTTT. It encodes CASSSPRGYNSPLHF.

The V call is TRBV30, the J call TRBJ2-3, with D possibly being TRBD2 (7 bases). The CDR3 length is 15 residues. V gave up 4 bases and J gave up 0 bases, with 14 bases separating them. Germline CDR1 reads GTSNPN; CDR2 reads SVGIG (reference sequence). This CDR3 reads CAWTRSGGSTDTQYF. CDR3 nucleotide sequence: TGTGCCTGGACCCGTTCGGGGGGCAGCACAGATACGCAGTATTTT.

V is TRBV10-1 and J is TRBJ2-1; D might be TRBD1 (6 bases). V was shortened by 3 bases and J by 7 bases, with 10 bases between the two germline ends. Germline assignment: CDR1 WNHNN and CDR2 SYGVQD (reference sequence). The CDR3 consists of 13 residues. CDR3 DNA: TGCGCCAGCAGTGAATTACAGGGAAATGAGCAGTTCTTC. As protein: CASSELQGNEQFF.

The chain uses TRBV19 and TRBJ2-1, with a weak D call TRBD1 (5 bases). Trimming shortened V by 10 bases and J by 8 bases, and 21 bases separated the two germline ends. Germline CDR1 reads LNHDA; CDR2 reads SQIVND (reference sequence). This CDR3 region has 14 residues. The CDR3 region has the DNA TGTGCCACCTTAGGAAGGGGTGGCCCCCATGAGCAGTTCTTC. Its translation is CATLGRGGPHEQFF.